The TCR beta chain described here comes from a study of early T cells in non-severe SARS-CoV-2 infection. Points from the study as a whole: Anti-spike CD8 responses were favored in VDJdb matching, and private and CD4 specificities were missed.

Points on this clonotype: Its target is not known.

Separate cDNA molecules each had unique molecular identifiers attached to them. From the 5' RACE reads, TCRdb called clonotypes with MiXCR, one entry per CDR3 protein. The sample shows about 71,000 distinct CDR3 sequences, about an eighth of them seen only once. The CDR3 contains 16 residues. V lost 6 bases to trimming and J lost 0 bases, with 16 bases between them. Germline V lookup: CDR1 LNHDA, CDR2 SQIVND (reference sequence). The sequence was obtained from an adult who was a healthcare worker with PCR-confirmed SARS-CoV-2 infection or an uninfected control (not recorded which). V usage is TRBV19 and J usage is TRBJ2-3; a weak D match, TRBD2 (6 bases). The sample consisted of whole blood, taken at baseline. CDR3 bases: TGTGCCAGTAGCGGGGGAGGCCTCTTTAGCACAGATACGCAGTATTTT. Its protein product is CASSGGGLFSTDTQYF.